This T cell receptor beta chain was observed in a study of cytomegalovirus exposure and HLA in healthy donors. Worth noting for this clone: Its antigen is undetermined.

PCR was performed using 60 Vbeta and 13 Jbeta primers. Assay: immunoSEQ multiplex PCR; the TCRdb copy retains only in-frame clones and omits some. This repertoire includes just over 150,000 clones. General study findings and limits: Among TCR beta chains, those listed as cytomegalovirus-associated numbered about 160.

The CDR3 is made up of 16 amino acids. Sequenced: PBMCs. The source is a young man in good health and CMV-seronegative. The gene calls are TRBV21-1 and TRBJ1-5. TRBV21-1 is deemed a pseudogene. This CDR3 reads CASSKDGHSTGQPQHF. CDR3 sequence (DNA): TGTGCCAGCAGCAAAGATGGGCACAGCACGGGGCAGCCCCAGCATTTT.